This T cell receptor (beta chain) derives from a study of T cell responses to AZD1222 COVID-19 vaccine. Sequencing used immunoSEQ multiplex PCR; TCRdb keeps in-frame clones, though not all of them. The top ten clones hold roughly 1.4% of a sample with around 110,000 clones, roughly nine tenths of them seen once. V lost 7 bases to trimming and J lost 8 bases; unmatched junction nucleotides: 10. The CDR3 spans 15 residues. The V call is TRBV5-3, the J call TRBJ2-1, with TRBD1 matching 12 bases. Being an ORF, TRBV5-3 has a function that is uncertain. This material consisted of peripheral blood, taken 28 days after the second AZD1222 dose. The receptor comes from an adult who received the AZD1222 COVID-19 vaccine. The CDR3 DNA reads TGTGCCAGAGTATCCGGGACAGGGGGCGGGGATGAGCAGTTCTTC. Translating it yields CARVSGTGGGDEQFF.